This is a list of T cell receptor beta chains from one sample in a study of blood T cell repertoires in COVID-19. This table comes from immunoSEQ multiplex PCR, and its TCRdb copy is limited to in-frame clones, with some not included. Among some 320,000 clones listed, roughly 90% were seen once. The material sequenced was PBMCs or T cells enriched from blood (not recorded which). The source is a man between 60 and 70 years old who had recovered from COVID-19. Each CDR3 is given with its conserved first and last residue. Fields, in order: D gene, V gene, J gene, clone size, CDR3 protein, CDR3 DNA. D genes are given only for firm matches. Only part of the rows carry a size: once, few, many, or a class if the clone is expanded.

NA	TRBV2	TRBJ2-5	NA	CASSVQETQYF	TGTGCCAGCAGTGTACAGGAGACCCAGTACTTC
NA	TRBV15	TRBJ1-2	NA	CATSIQVGDYGYTF	TGTGCCACCAGCATACAAGTAGGGGACTATGGCTACACCTTC
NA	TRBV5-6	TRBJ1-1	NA	CASSLGGNTEAFF	TGTGCCAGCAGCTTGGGAGGGAACACTGAAGCTTTCTTT
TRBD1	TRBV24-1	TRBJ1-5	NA	CATSDGTGGPQPQHF	TGTGCCACCAGTGACGGGACAGGGGGTCCTCAGCCCCAGCATTTT
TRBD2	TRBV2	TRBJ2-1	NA	CASSVPAGGSPNEQFF	TGTGCCAGCAGTGTACCAGCGGGAGGATCCCCGAATGAGCAGTTCTTC
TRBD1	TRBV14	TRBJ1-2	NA	CASEGTGGFGYTF	TGTGCCAGCGAAGGGACAGGGGGCTTTGGCTACACCTTC
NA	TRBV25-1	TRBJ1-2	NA	CASSESLGLDGYTF	TGTGCCAGCAGTGAATCGCTCGGGTTGGATGGCTACACCTTC
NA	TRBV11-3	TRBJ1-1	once	CASSLPGGMNTEAFF	TGTGCCAGCAGCTTGCCCGGCGGGATGAACACTGAAGCTTTCTTT
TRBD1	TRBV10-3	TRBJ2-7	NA	CAISMGQQYEQYF	TGTGCCATCAGTATGGGACAGCAATACGAGCAGTACTTC
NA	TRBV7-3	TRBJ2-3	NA	CASSLTSRDTQYF	TGTGCCAGCAGCTTAACGTCTCGGGATACGCAGTATTTT
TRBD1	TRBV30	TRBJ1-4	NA	CAWTPGTVIEKLFF	TGTGCCTGGACCCCCGGGACAGTAATTGAAAAACTGTTTTTT
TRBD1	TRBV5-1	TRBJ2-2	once	CASSWTGTTGELFF	TGCGCCAGCAGCTGGACAGGGACCACCGGGGAGCTGTTTTTT
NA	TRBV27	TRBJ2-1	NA	CASSSSTSNEQFF	TGTGCCAGCAGTTCGTCCACTAGCAATGAGCAGTTCTTC
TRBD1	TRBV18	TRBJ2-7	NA	CASSPPGTGTYEQYF	TGTGCCAGCTCACCCCCCGGGACAGGAACCTACGAGCAGTACTTC
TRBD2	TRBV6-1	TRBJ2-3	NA	CASSVTRTSGASDTQYF	TGTGCCAGCAGTGTAACGCGGACTAGCGGGGCGAGTGATACGCAGTATTTT
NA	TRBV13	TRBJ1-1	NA	CASSLGGGVVNTEAFF	TGTGCCAGCAGCTTAGGCGGAGGGGTCGTAAACACTGAAGCTTTCTTT
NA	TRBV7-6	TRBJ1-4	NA	CASSLAPDSRGEKLFF	TGTGCCAGCAGCTTAGCGCCGGACTCACGGGGTGAAAAACTGTTTTTT
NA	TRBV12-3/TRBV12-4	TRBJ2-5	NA	CASSFGYRSQYF	TGTGCCAGCAGTTTCGGGTACAGGTCCCAGTACTTC